The 28 T cell receptor beta chains presented below share a single source sample, sequenced in a study of cytomegalovirus exposure and HLA in healthy donors. The PCR ran on 60 Vbeta and 13 Jbeta primers. The table came from immunoSEQ multiplex PCR; TCRdb's copy has only in-frame clones and leaves some out. The table lists roughly 150,000 clones, roughly four fifths of them singletons. Sequenced: PBMCs. These TCRs come from a male donor in good health and CMV-seronegative.

CDR3 residues: CASSPRTSEETQYF. CDR3 bases: TGCGCCAGCAGCCCCCGGACTAGCGAGGAGACCCAGTACTTC. The V and J genes are TRBV5-1 and TRBJ2-5, with 9 bases identical to TRBD2. From germline, CDR1 is SGHRS and CDR2 YFSETQ. This CDR3 has 14 amino acids. V lost 4 bases to trimming and J lost 5 bases; unmatched junction nucleotides: 6.

This chain connects TRBV6-5 to TRBJ2-7, with 12 bases identical to TRBD2. V shed 5 bases and J 3 bases; nucleotides not matched to a gene: 5. This CDR3 is 15 amino acids long. CDR1 is MNHEY and CDR2 is SVGAGI in the germline V gene. Here the CDR3 DNA reads TGTGCCAGCAGTGTGACTAGCGGGAGTGTCTACGAGCAGTACTTC. Amino acid sequence: CASSVTSGSVYEQYF.

This clone occurred a few times. The chain recombines TRBV6-5 with TRBJ2-5; D may be TRBD1 (5 bases). Trimming pared 0 bases from V and 3 bases from J, leaving 8 bases between. Per the germline V gene, CDR1 is MNHEY and CDR2 is SVGAGI. The CDR3 consists of 14 residues. The DNA of the CDR3 is TGTGCCAGCAGTTACTCGGGGCTAGAAGAGACCCAGTACTTC. Protein: CASSYSGLEETQYF.

The V and J genes are TRBV4-1 and TRBJ2-1; 9 bases match TRBD2. The germline V gene has CDR1 MGHRA and CDR2 YSYEKL. The CDR3 covers 16 residues. Germline trimming cut 3 bases from V and 2 bases from J; bases unmatched to any gene: 5. The CDR3 loop is CASSQIRLAAYNEQFF. In DNA, the CDR3 is TGCGCCAGCAGCCAGATACGACTAGCGGCCTACAATGAGCAGTTCTTC.

CDR3 in amino acids: CASSSALYEQYF. CDR3 sequence (DNA): TGTGCCAGCAGCTCAGCCCTATACGAGCAGTACTTC. The V gene is TRBV7-9, the J gene TRBJ2-5; D is unclear. The assigned J gene may be wrong: the sequence end matches TRBJ2-7 better. The CDR3 length is 12 residues. Germline V gene data show CDR1 as SEHNR and CDR2 as FQNEAQ (reference sequence).

This chain links TRBV29-1 with TRBJ2-7, with D possibly TRBD1 on 6 matching bases. CDR3 size: 13 residues. CDR1 and CDR2 from the germline V gene are SQVTM and ANQGSEA. V shed 6 bases and J shed 0 bases, with 12 bases lying between them. DNA for the CDR3: TGCAGCGTCGTGACAGGCAGCTCCTACGAGCAGTACTTC. It yields the protein CSVVTGSSYEQYF.

As DNA, the CDR3 is TGTGCCAGCAGTACTAGCGGGCCGTACGAGCAGTACTTC. Its translation is CASSTSGPYEQYF. The gene calls are TRBV6-1 and TRBJ2-7; TRBD2 matches 9 bases. This CDR3 region has 13 residues. The V gene's germline CDR1 is MNHNS and CDR2 SASEGT. After removal of 5 bases from V and 4 bases from J, the junction contained 3 bases not matched to a gene.

The V call is TRBV7-9, the J call TRBJ2-3; possible D gene TRBD2, 6 bases. Per germline, CDR1 SEHNR and CDR2 FQNEAQ (reference sequence). V shed 1 base and J shed 2 bases, with 10 bases lying between them. The CDR3 runs to 15 residues. The CDR3 DNA reads as TGTGCCAGCAGCTTAGTTTTGCGGGACACAGATACGCAGTATTTT. Amino acid sequence: CASSLVLRDTDTQYF.

V is TRBV9 and J is TRBJ1-3, with a weak D call TRBD1 (5 bases). The CDR3 has 16 amino acids. The V end lost 0 bases, the J end lost 0 bases, and 10 bases lay between the germline ends. In germline, CDR1 is SGDLS, CDR2 YYNGEE. The CDR3 reads CASSVGGGDSGNTIYF. As DNA, the CDR3 is TGTGCCAGCAGCGTAGGGGGGGGAGACTCTGGAAACACCATATATTTT. Looking up the rest from reference TRBV9 and TRBJ1-3 gives the full variable domain: DSGVTQTPKHLITATGQRVTLRCSPRSGDLSVYWYQQSLDQGLQFLIQYYNGEERAKGNILERFSAQQFPDLHSELNLSSLELGDSALYFCASSVGGGDSGNTIYFGEGSWLTVV.

A single count supports this clone. V and J are TRBV2 and TRBJ2-1; a possible D gene is TRBD1 (5 bases). V lost 6 bases, J lost 0 bases, and 24 bases lay in between. Germline V gene data show CDR1 as SNHLY and CDR2 as FYNNEI. This CDR3 has 19 residues. The CDR3 DNA reads as TGTGCCAGCAGAAAAAGAAAGAACAGGTCCCCGGGCTCCTACAATGAGCAGTTCTTC. Protein product: CASRKRKNRSPGSYNEQFF.

This clone has just a few counts. The rearrangement links TRBV7-2 to TRBJ1-2; a weak D match, TRBD1 (5 bases). Per germline, CDR1 SGHTA and CDR2 FQGNSA. The V gene lost 5 bases and the J gene lost 4 bases, with 20 bases spanning the gap. There are 16 residues in the CDR3. This CDR3 reads CASSPPLRGTTYGYTF. Here the CDR3 DNA reads TGTGCCAGCAGCCCCCCGCTGCGGGGGACCACCTATGGCTACACCTTC.

The chain recombines TRBV9 with TRBJ2-1; tentatively, D is TRBD2 (6 bases). The ends were cut back, 5 bases at V and 4 bases at J, with 16 bases in the middle. The CDR3 consists of 15 residues. Germline CDR1 and CDR2: SGDLS and YYNGEE. The CDR3 protein is CASSASGLLYNEQFF. The CDR3 region has the DNA TGTGCCAGCAGTGCTTCGGGACTCTTATACAATGAGCAGTTCTTC.

This sequence joins TRBV25-1 and TRBJ2-5; 10 nucleotides align to TRBD1. Per the germline V gene, CDR1 is MGHDK and CDR2 is SYGVNS. Trimming cost V 3 bases and J 2 bases; bases outside gene matches: 9. The CDR3 loop spans 17 amino acids. The CDR3 DNA sequence: TGTGCCAGCAGTGAGATTAGAAAGGGACAGGGGCAAGAGACCCAGTACTTC. It translates to CASSEIRKGQGQETQYF.

The V and J genes are TRBV5-6 and TRBJ1-5; possible D gene TRBD1, 5 bases. The V end lost 4 bases, the J end lost 3 bases, and 20 bases lay between the germline ends. The CDR3 is made up of 17 amino acids. CDR1 and CDR2 from the germline V gene are SGHDT and YYEEEE. The CDR3: CASSQTIDSYTNQPQHF. For the CDR3, the DNA is TGTGCCAGCAGCCAAACAATTGACAGTTATACCAATCAGCCCCAGCATTTT.

CDR3 amino acids: CASSPRPGGPYNEQFF. CDR3 sequence (DNA): TGTGCCAGCAGCCCCCGTCCGGGAGGGCCCTACAATGAGCAGTTCTTC. The chain couples TRBV7-2 to TRBJ2-1; 8 bases are shared with TRBD2. With V trimmed by 5 bases and J by 2 bases, 8 bases remained unmatched. Per the germline V gene, CDR1 is SGHTA and CDR2 is FQGNSA. The CDR3 length is 16 residues.

This chain links TRBV6-6 with TRBJ1-1, with D hard to call. Germline V gene lookup returns CDR1 MNHNY and CDR2 SVGAGI (reference sequence). The CDR3 has 14 residues. With 3 bases removed from V and 7 bases from J, the gap between germline ends came to 15 bases. The CDR3 DNA reads TGTGCCAGCAGTTATAGTTTAAGGGCGGGTGAAGCTTTCTTT. Its translation: CASSYSLRAGEAFF.

This clone appeared a single time. The chain joins TRBV28 to TRBJ2-4; unclear D gene. The V end was cut by 7 bases, the J end by 3 bases, with 4 bases between. CDR3 length equals 11 residues. CDR1 and CDR2 (germline): MDHEN, SYDVKM. The CDR3 region is CASKYKNIQYF. The CDR3 DNA is TGTGCCAGCAAATACAAAAACATTCAGTACTTC.

The V gene is TRBV19, the J gene TRBJ2-1; 9 bases line up with TRBD1. V shed 3 bases, J shed 6 bases, and the junction held 9 bases outside the gene matches. The CDR3 has 16 amino acids. Germline values: CDR1 LNHDA, CDR2 SQIVND (reference sequence). The CDR3 bases are TGTGCCAGTAGTATGACTGGGACAGGGAATCTCAATGAGCAGTTCTTC. Translation gives CASSMTGTGNLNEQFF.

The V gene is TRBV7-2, the J gene TRBJ2-7, with a weak D call TRBD1 (6 bases). Trimming stripped 5 bases from V and 3 bases from J, with 11 bases between. CDR1 SGHTA and CDR2 FQGNSA come from the germline V gene. The CDR3 runs 13 residues. The CDR3 reads CASSTKTGYEQYF. The CDR3 coding sequence is TGTGCCAGCAGCACAAAGACAGGCTACGAGCAGTACTTC.

The count of this clone is one. V is TRBV6-6 and J is TRBJ2-1; perhaps TRBD2 as D (6 bases). The V end lost 2 bases, the J end lost 7 bases, and 18 bases lay between the germline ends. This CDR3 is 16 amino acids long. Germline V gene lookup returns CDR1 MNHNY and CDR2 SVGAGI (reference sequence). This CDR3 is CASSYGYGGISNEQFF. In DNA form, the CDR3 reads TGTGCCAGCAGTTACGGGTATGGCGGGATATCGAATGAGCAGTTCTTC.

V and J are TRBV2 and TRBJ2-1, with TRBD2 identical over 9 bases. Germline assignment: CDR1 SNHLY and CDR2 FYNNEI. The ends lost 6 bases at V and 5 bases at J; junction bases unmatched: 2. The CDR3 has 13 residues. Here the CDR3 reads CASRLAGDNEQFF. CDR3 DNA sequence: TGTGCCAGCAGACTAGCGGGTGACAATGAGCAGTTCTTC.

The chain carries TRBV18 and TRBJ1-1, with D perhaps matching TRBD1 (5 bases). Germline V gene data show CDR1 as KGHSH and CDR2 as LQKENI. V was cut by 4 bases and J by 0 bases, with 9 bases left in between. The CDR3 totals 14 residues. The CDR3 DNA is TGTGCCAGCTCACGTGACAGCCTGAACACTGAAGCTTTCTTT. It encodes CASSRDSLNTEAFF.

The chain joins TRBV19 to TRBJ1-5; 8 bases are shared with TRBD1. The CDR3 runs to 16 residues. J gave up 11 bases and V 5 bases, and 17 bases lay outside the gene matches. Germline CDR1 reads LNHDA; CDR2 reads SQIVND (reference sequence). The chain's CDR3 is CASSLGGQGLGWTQHF. The CDR3 DNA is TGTGCCAGTAGTCTTGGAGGACAGGGCCTAGGTTGGACCCAGCATTTT.

Sample share makes this clone medium-sized. This chain uses TRBV4-1 with TRBJ1-3, with 10 nucleotides matching TRBD1. The CDR3 sequence is 18 residues long. Unmatched junction bases numbered 8, after V lost 2 bases and J lost 1 base. Germline V gene lookup returns CDR1 MGHRA and CDR2 YSYEKL. The CDR3 nucleotides read TGCGCCAGCAGCCAATTCGGGGACAGGGGCTATTCTGGAAACACCATATATTTT. Its protein is CASSQFGDRGYSGNTIYF.

The rearrangement links TRBV4-3 to TRBJ2-1; D unresolved. This CDR3 has 16 residues. Germline V gene sequence: CDR1 LGHNA, CDR2 YSLEER. The V end lost 0 bases, the J end lost 0 bases, and 9 bases lay between the germline ends. Here the CDR3 DNA reads TGCGCCAGCAGCCAAGATTTGGCTGGCTCCTACAATGAGCAGTTCTTC. It yields the protein CASSQDLAGSYNEQFF.

The chain employs TRBV9 and TRBJ1-2, with 7 positions matching TRBD1. With 5 bases clipped from V and 2 bases from J, the junction kept 6 bases outside the gene matches. This CDR3 has 14 amino acids. The germline CDR1 and CDR2 sequences are SGDLS and YYNGEE. The CDR3 DNA is TGTGCCAGCAGTCGAGGGGGCATGAACTATGGCTACACCTTC. It yields the protein CASSRGGMNYGYTF.

This clone appeared a few times. The chain uses TRBV5-4 and TRBJ1-1; 9 bases match TRBD1. The ends lost 0 bases at V and 3 bases at J; junction bases unmatched: 0. The CDR3 has 14 amino acids. Germline loops: CDR1 SGHNT, CDR2 YYREEE (reference sequence). The CDR3 is CASSLGDRDTEAFF. CDR3 bases: TGTGCCAGCAGCTTGGGGGACAGGGACACTGAAGCTTTCTTT.

The rearrangement joins TRBV11-2 to TRBJ2-7; TRBD1 might be the D (6 bases). The V and J ends lost 3 bases and 6 bases respectively, with 18 bases between them. The germline gives CDR1 SGHAT, CDR2 FQNNGV. The CDR3 totals 15 residues. CDR3 in DNA: TGTGCCAGCAGCTTTAGGCCCAGGGGAGACGGCGAGCAGTACTTC. This translates into CASSFRPRGDGEQYF.